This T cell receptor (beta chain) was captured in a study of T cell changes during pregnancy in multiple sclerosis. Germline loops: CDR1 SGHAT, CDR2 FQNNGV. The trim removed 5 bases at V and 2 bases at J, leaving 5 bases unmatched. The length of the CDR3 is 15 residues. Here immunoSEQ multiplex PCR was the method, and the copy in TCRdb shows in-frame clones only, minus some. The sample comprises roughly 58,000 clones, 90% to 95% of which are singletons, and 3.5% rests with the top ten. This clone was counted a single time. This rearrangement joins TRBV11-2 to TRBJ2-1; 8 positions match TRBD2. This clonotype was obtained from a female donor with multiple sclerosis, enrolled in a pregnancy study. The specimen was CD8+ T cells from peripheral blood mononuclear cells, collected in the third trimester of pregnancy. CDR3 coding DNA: TGTGCCAGCAGCCTAACTAGCGGTCCCTACAATGAGCAGTTCTTC. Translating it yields CASSLTSGPYNEQFF.